Reported below is one T cell receptor (beta chain). The TCR beta profiling, which covered VDJ combination and CDR3 sequence, was carried out using genomic DNA as the template. TCRdb independently ran MiXCR on the reads; one entry per CDR3 protein. The table includes around 190,000 distinct CDR3 sequences, less than 50% detected once. This record comes from a study of CD8+CD57+ T cells in acquired aplastic anemia. Patients chosen for sequencing had shown CD8+CD57+ cell expansion by flow cytometry. V was clipped by 5 bases and J by 7 bases, with 9 bases between them. Per the germline V gene, CDR1 is SEHNR and CDR2 is FQNEAQ (reference sequence). CDR3 length equals 12 residues.

This sequence originates from a human donor with aplastic anemia. Sample: sorted CD4+, CD8+, or CD8+CD57+ T cells (not recorded which) from PBMCs. The rearrangement uses TRBV7-9 and TRBJ2-4; D call uncertain. Written as DNA, the CDR3 is TGTGCCAGCAGCCCACTGGGGAACATTCAGTACTTC. Encoded protein: CASSPLGNIQYF.